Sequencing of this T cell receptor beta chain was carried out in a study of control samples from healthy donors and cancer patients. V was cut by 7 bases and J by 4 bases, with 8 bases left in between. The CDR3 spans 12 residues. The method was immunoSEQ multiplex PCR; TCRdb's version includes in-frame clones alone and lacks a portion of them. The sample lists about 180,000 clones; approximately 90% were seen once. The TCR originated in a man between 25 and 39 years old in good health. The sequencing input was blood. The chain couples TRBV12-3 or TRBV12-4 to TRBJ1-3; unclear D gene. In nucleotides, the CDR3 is TGTGCCAGCAATTCGGTCGGAAACACCATATATTTT. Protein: CASNSVGNTIYF.